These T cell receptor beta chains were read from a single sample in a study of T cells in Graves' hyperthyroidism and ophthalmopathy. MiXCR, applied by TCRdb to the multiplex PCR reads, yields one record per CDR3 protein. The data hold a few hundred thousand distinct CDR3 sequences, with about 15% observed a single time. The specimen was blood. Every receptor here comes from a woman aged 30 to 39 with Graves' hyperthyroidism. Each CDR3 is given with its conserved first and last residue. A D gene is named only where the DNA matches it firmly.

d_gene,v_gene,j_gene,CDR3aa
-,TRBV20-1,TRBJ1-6,CSARDGRISANSPLHF
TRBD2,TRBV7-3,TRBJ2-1,CASSLGGTSGINEQFF
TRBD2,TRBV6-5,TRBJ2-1,CASSYSSTSGGKNEQFF
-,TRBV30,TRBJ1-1,CAWRADLRNTEAFF
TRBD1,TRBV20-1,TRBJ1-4,CSARSDREVGEKLFF
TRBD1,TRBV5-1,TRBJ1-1,CTSRFTGAPNTEAFF
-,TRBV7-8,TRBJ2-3,CASSPRLDTQYF
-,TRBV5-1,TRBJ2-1,CASSAVMGEQFF
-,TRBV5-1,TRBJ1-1,CASSSPAVNTEAFF
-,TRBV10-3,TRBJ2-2,CASAGNTGELFF
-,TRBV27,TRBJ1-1,CASSLIQGKTEAFF
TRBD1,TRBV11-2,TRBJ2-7,CASSPLPQGFHEQYF
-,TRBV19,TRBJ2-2,CASRYNTGELFF
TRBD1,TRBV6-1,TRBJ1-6,CASRGTGYGSPLHF
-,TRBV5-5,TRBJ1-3,CASSLRGMAGNTIYF
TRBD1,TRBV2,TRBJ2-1,CASRDVPGQGNEQFF
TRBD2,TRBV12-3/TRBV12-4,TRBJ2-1,CASSFGSSGSYNEQFF
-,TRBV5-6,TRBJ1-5,CASSLSNNQPQHF
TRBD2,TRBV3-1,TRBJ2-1,CASSQDPLAGYNEQFF
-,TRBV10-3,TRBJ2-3,CAITDSGDTQYF
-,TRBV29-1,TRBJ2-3,CSFRAPSTDTQYF
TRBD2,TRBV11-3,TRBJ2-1,CASSSGTSGNDEQFF
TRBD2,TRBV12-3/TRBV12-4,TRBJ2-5,CASSSSGSGAQYF
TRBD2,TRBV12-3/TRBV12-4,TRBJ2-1,CASSLLLAGTDEQFF
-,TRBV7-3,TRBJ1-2,CASSLSPTGIYGYTF
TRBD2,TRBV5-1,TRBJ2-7,CASSLGLAGDKMGEQYF
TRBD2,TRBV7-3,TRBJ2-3,CASSSLAGGYTQYF
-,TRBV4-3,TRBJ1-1,CASSLIGSNTEAFF
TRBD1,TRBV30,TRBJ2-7,CAWNPGQGVIEQYF
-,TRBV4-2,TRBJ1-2,CASSQALGALKGVDYGYTF
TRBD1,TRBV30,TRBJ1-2,CAWRGDRADGYTF
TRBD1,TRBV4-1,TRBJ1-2,CASSQPGTGSYGYTF
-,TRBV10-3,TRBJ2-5,CAISESTTGYQETQYF
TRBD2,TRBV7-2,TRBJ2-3,CASRNSGIPPDTQYF
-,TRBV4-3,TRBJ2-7,CASSQGEGAGSYEQYF
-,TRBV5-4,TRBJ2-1,CASSLDSKSYNEQFF
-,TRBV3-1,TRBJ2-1,CASSRGLVYYNEQFF
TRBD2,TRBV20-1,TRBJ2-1,CSAPFGGSYNEQFF
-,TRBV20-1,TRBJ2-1,CSPEPRTYNEQFF
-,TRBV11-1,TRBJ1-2,CASSLPGGRRIGYTF
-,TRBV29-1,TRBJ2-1,CSVEDGGGEQFF
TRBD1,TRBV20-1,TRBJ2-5,CSARPGQGEVETQYF
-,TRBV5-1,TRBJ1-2,CASSEGVGYTF
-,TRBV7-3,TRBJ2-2,CASSLLGLGGGNTGELFF
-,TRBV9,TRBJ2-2,CASSPANGDTGELFF
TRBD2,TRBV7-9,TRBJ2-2,CASSDSGRDNTGELFF
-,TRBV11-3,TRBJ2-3,CASSLDPGTQYF